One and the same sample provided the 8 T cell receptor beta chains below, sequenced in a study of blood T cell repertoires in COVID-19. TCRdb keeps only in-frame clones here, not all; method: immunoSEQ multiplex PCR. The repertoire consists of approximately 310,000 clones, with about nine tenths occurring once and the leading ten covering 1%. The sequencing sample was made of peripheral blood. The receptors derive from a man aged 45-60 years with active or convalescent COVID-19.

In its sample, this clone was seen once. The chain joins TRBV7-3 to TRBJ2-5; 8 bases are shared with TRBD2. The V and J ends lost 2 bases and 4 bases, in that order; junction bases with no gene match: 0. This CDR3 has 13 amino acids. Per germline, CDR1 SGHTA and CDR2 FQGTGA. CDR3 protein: CASSLAGGETQYF. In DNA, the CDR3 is TGTGCCAGCAGCTTAGCGGGAGGAGAGACCCAGTACTTC.

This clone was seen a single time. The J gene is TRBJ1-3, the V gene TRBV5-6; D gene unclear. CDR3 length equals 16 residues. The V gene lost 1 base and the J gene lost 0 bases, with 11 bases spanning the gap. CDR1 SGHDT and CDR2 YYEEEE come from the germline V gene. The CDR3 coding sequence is TGTGCCAGCAGCTTGCTAGGCCCGAGCTCTGGAAACACCATATATTTT. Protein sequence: CASSLLGPSSGNTIYF.

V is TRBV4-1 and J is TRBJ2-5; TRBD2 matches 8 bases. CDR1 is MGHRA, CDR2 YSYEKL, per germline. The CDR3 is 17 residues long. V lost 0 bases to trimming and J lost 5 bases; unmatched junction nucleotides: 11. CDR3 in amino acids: CASSQDPFGGGRETQYF. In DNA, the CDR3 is TGCGCCAGCAGCCAAGATCCCTTCGGGGGGGGGCGGGAGACCCAGTACTTC.

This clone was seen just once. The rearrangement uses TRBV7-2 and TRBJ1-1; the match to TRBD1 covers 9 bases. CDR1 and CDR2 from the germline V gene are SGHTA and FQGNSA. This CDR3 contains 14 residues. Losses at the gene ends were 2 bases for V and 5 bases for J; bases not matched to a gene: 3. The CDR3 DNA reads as TGTGCCAGCAGCTTAACGGGACAGGGTACTGAAGCTTTCTTT. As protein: CASSLTGQGTEAFF.

CDR3: CASSYRGQGFNSPLHF. CDR3 sequence (DNA): TGTGCCAGCAGTTACCGAGGACAGGGCTTTAATTCACCCCTCCACTTT. The chain employs TRBV6-5 and TRBJ1-6; 8 bases are a match to TRBD1. With V trimmed by 2 bases and J by 6 bases, 6 bases remained unmatched. The CDR3 sequence is 16 residues long. The V gene's germline CDR1 is MNHEY and CDR2 SVGAGI.

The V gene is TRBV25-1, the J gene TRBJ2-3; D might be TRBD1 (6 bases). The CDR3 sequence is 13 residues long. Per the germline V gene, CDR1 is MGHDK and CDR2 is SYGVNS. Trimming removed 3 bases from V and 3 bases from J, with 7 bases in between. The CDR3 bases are TGTGCCAGCAGTGAGAGGGGGACAGATACGCAGTATTTT. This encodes CASSERGTDTQYF.

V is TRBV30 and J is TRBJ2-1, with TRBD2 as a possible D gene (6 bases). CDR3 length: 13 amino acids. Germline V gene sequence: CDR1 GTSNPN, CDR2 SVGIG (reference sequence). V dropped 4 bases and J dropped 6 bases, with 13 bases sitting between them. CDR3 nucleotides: TGTGCCTGGACGGGACTCCACACCAATGAGCAGTTCTTC. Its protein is CAWTGLHTNEQFF.

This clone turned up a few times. The CDR3 DNA follows: TGTGCCAGCGGTTACTTCTCTGGAAACACCATATATTTT. Residues: CASGYFSGNTIYF. The chain couples TRBV28 to TRBJ1-3; D is unclear. Trimming removed 8 bases from V and 0 bases from J, with 8 bases in between. Looked up from germline, CDR1 is MDHEN and CDR2 is SYDVKM. The CDR3 has 13 amino acids.